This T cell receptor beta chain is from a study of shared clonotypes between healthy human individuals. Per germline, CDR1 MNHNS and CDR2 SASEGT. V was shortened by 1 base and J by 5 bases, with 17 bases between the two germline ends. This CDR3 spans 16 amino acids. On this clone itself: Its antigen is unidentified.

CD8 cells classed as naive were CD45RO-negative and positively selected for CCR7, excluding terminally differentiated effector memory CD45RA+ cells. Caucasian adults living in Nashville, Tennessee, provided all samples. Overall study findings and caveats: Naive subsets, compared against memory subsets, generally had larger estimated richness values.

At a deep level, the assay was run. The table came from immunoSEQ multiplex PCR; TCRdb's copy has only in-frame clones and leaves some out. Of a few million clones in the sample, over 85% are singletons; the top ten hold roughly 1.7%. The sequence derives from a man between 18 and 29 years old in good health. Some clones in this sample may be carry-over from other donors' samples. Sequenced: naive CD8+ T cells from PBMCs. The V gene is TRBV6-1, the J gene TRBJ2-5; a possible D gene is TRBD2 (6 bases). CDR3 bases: TGTGCCAGCAGTGAAGGGACTACCCCTTTATCCGAGACCCAGTACTTC. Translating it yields CASSEGTTPLSETQYF.